What follows are 21 T cell receptor beta chains derived from one specimen sequenced in a study of CD8+ T cells in alopecia areata. Sample treatment: oral pan-JAK inhibitor, 5-10 mg twice daily. Sequencing relied on a cDNA template that was reverse transcribed from extracted RNA. Assay used: immunoSEQ multiplex PCR; TCRdb lists only in-frame clones, some missing. The data hold fewer than 250,000 clones, with roughly 60% observed a single time. Sequenced here: CD4+ T cells sorted from blood, sampled at week 24, from a patient treated with tofacitinib. These receptors were collected from a human donor with alopecia areata.

The chain has TRBV7-9 and TRBJ1-4; 7 positions agree with TRBD1. The CDR3 spans 15 residues. The germline V gene encodes CDR1 SEHNR and CDR2 FQNEAQ (reference sequence). The V segment lost 6 bases and the J segment 14 bases; nucleotides outside the gene matches: 18. The CDR3 is CASSRTQGLDEVLFF. CDR3 nucleotide sequence: TGTGCCAGCAGTAGAACACAGGGGCTTGACGAAGTGCTGTTTTTT.

This clone was recorded only once. The J gene is TRBJ1-5, the V gene TRBV25-1; TRBD1 matches at 7 bases. The V and J ends lost 3 bases and 3 bases, in that order; junction bases with no gene match: 5. Per the germline V gene, CDR1 is MGHDK and CDR2 is SYGVNS. The CDR3 loop spans 15 amino acids. CDR3 amino acids: CASSDTGAPNQPQHF. DNA of the CDR3: TGTGCCAGCAGTGATACAGGGGCTCCCAATCAGCCCCAGCATTTT.

This clone has only a few counts. V and J are TRBV29-1 and TRBJ2-7; TRBD1 aligns across 10 bases. This CDR3 spans 13 amino acids. In germline, CDR1 is SQVTM, CDR2 ANQGSEA. V lost 3 bases and J lost 5; bases outside the gene matches: 4. CDR3 in amino acids: CSVDWGQGNEQYF. DNA for the CDR3: TGCAGCGTTGATTGGGGACAGGGGAACGAGCAGTACTTC.

V usage is TRBV28 and J usage is TRBJ1-1, with D possibly TRBD1 on 5 matching bases. CDR3 length equals 14 residues. CDR1 MDHEN and CDR2 SYDVKM come from the germline V gene. The V end was cut by 8 bases, the J end by 0 bases, with 13 bases between. DNA for the CDR3: TGTGCCAGCGCTCTAGGGGCTTTGAACACTGAAGCTTTCTTT. This translates into CASALGALNTEAFF. The variable domain in full, completed from reference TRBV28 and TRBJ1-1, reads DVKVTQSSRYLVKRTGEKVFLECVQDMDHENMFWYRQDPGLGLRLIYFSYDVKMKEKGDIPEGYSVSREKKERFSLILESASTNQTSMYLCASALGALNTEAFFGQGTRLTVV.

The V call is TRBV5-1, the J call TRBJ2-3, with D possibly TRBD1 on 5 matching bases. The V end lost 0 bases, the J end lost 2 bases, and 16 bases lay between the germline ends. Germline V CDR1 and CDR2: SGHRS, YFSETQ. The CDR3 length is 17 residues. CDR3 protein: CASSLAAGQGATDTQYF. CDR3 sequence (DNA): TGCGCCAGCAGCTTGGCCGCCGGCCAGGGCGCCACAGATACGCAGTATTTT. The full variable domain, its missing parts supplied by reference TRBV5-1 and TRBJ2-3, is KAGVTQTPRYLIKTRGQQVTLSCSPISGHRSVSWYQQTPGQGLQFLFEYFSETQRNKGNFPGRFSGRQFSNSRSEMNVSTLELGDSALYLCASSLAAGQGATDTQYFGPGTRLTVL.

In the case of this clone: This same CDR3 is encoded by further DNA sequences in the sample. V usage is TRBV29-1 and J usage is TRBJ2-7, with unresolved D. Germline V lookup: CDR1 SQVTM, CDR2 ANQGSEA. The CDR3 length is 11 residues. V lost 4 bases to trimming and J lost 1 base, with 5 bases between them. CDR3 in amino acids: CSVAGSYEQYF. Written as DNA, the CDR3 is TGCAGCGTTGCAGGATCCTACGAGCAGTACTTC.

This rearrangement joins TRBV25-1 to TRBJ2-4, with D possibly called TRBD1 or TRBD2 (5 bases each). The V end was cut by 2 bases, the J end by 11 bases, with 13 bases between. Germline V gives CDR1 MGHDK, CDR2 SYGVNS. The CDR3 has 13 residues. Here the CDR3 DNA reads TGTGCCAGCAGTGAAGGGGAAAGGGGAGTTCAGTACTTC. It yields the protein CASSEGERGVQYF.

The V gene is TRBV7-8, the J gene TRBJ1-2; a weak D match, TRBD1 (5 bases). The V gene lost 5 bases and the J gene lost 5 bases, with 15 bases spanning the gap. Germline V CDR1 and CDR2: SGHVS, FQNEAQ. The CDR3 runs to 14 residues. CDR3 sequence (DNA): TGTGCCAGCAGCCCTCGGCGGGGGGATTATGGCTACACCTTC. It specifies CASSPRRGDYGYTF.

The chain uses TRBV5-4 and TRBJ2-5; possibly TRBD2 for D (6 bases). CDR3 length: 15 residues. Deletions cut 2 bases from V and 2 bases from J, with 13 bases between. Germline V gene lookup returns CDR1 SGHNT and CDR2 YYREEE (reference sequence). CDR3 loop: CASSFGGVGQETQYF. As DNA, the CDR3 is TGTGCCAGCAGCTTCGGGGGAGTGGGACAAGAGACCCAGTACTTC.

This clone was counted ten times or more. The V call is TRBV27, the J call TRBJ2-1; the match to TRBD1 covers 8 bases. The germline gives CDR1 MNHEY, CDR2 SMNVEV (reference sequence). CDR3 length equals 15 residues. V lost 2 bases to trimming and J lost 4 bases; unmatched junction nucleotides: 4. CDR3 amino acids: CASSLQGAVYNEQFF. The CDR3 DNA follows: TGTGCCAGCAGTTTACAGGGGGCGGTATACAATGAGCAGTTCTTC.

Of note for this clone: This sample also contains other DNA sequences that code for the same CDR3. The rearrangement joins TRBV5-4 to TRBJ1-1; D remains ambiguous. V lost 4 bases and J lost 2, with 6 bases in between. The V gene's germline CDR1 is SGHNT and CDR2 YYREEE (reference sequence). This CDR3 is built from 12 residues. CDR3 protein: CASSLPNTEAFF. The CDR3, as DNA: TGTGCCAGCAGCCTACCTAACACTGAAGCTTTCTTT.

This rearrangement joins TRBV19 to TRBJ2-1; perhaps TRBD2 as D (6 bases). CDR3 length: 13 amino acids. Germline values: CDR1 LNHDA, CDR2 SQIVND (reference sequence). With 5 bases removed from V and 5 bases from J, the gap between germline ends came to 10 bases. CDR3 residues: CASSLGRNNEQFF. As DNA, the CDR3 is TGTGCCAGTAGTTTGGGGAGGAACAATGAGCAGTTCTTC.

V and J are TRBV30 and TRBJ2-1; D is uncertain. The CDR3 consists of 8 residues. The germline gives CDR1 GTSNPN, CDR2 SVGIG (reference sequence). CDR3 DNA sequence: TGTGCGTACAATGAGCAGTTCTTC. Protein: CAYNEQFF.

Concerning this clone itself: Other DNA sequences in the same sample also yield this CDR3. J is TRBJ1-1 and V is TRBV29-1; D may be TRBD1 (5 bases). The ends were cut back, 1 base at V and 3 bases at J, with 6 bases in the middle. Germline V gene data show CDR1 as SQVTM and CDR2 as ANQGSEA. The CDR3 extends over 12 amino acids. The CDR3 region has the DNA TGCAGCGTTGAAGGACAGTACACTGAAGCTTTCTTT. Its protein is CSVEGQYTEAFF.

This clone was recorded only once. The chain links TRBV29-1 to TRBJ1-2; D ambiguous. Trimming pared 7 bases from V and 3 bases from J, leaving 9 bases between. This CDR3 is 11 amino acids long. Germline CDR1 SQVTM, CDR2 ANQGSEA. The CDR3 here is CSAWTDYGYTF. For the CDR3, the DNA is TGCAGCGCTTGGACGGACTATGGCTACACCTTC.

This clone came up a few times. The gene calls are TRBV6-6 and TRBJ2-1; 7 bases are a match to TRBD2. CDR3 length: 15 amino acids. The germline CDR1 and CDR2 sequences are MNHNY and SVGAGI (reference sequence). Trimming at V came to 4 bases and at J to 5 bases, leaving 8 bases not matched to a gene. The CDR3 DNA follows: TGTGCCAGCAGTTTGCTGGGACTATTACACAATGAGCAGTTCTTC. It translates to CASSLLGLLHNEQFF.

The CDR3 bases are TGCAGCGCCAAACCGGGTTATGGCTACACCTTC. Translating it yields CSAKPGYGYTF. This chain uses TRBV29-1 with TRBJ1-2; D remains unclear. Germline CDR1 reads SQVTM; CDR2 reads ANQGSEA. V was cut by 7 bases and J by 5 bases, with 11 bases left in between. The CDR3 spans 11 residues.

This clone was counted between two and nine times. The chain couples TRBV19 to TRBJ1-3; a weak D match, TRBD1 (6 bases). The CDR3 sequence is 14 residues long. Germline-derived CDR1 and CDR2 are LNHDA and SQIVND (reference sequence). With 6 bases removed from V and 2 bases from J, the gap between germline ends came to 11 bases. The CDR3 DNA is TGTGCCAGTAGCATACAGGGAGCTGGAAACACCATATATTTT. It codes for CASSIQGAGNTIYF.

At least ten counts were recorded for this clone. The chain uses TRBV14 and TRBJ2-5; 10 bases are a match to TRBD2. With V trimmed by 1 base and J by 1 base, 6 bases remained unmatched. The CDR3 runs to 17 residues. The germline V gene encodes CDR1 SGHDN and CDR2 FVKESK. Written as DNA, the CDR3 is TGTGCCAGCAGCCAAGGGGCTAGCGGGGGCTTCCAAGAGACCCAGTACTTC. Protein product: CASSQGASGGFQETQYF.

V gene TRBV5-6 combines with J gene TRBJ2-3; D not certain. Germline assignment: CDR1 SGHDT and CDR2 YYEEEE. CDR3 size: 13 residues. V lost 0 bases and J 6 bases, leaving 8 bases between the germline ends. The CDR3 is CASSLVQVDTQYF. The DNA of the CDR3 is TGTGCCAGCAGCTTGGTGCAGGTCGATACGCAGTATTTT.

The chain recombines TRBV7-2 with TRBJ2-5; D could derive from TRBD1 or TRBD2 (5 bases each). Germline V gives CDR1 SGHTA, CDR2 FQGNSA. CDR3 length: 16 residues. The V and J ends lost 3 bases and 5 bases respectively, with 19 bases between them. CDR3 coding DNA: TGTGCCAGCAGCTTCCTCCTCGGGGCGGATGAGGAGACCCAGTACTTC. This translates into CASSFLLGADEETQYF.